This T cell receptor (beta chain) was identified during a study of OX40 agonist ivuxolimab in advanced cancers. Whole-study results and caveats: The CD4+ and CD8+ T cells in the blood had expanded clonally by week 6 at 0.1 to 3.0 mg/kg. Some of the lowest clonal expansion was seen in partial responders at 0.1-3.0 mg/kg. Relative to CD4+, CD8+ T cells held more expanded clones on average.

The V gene's germline CDR1 is SGDLS and CDR2 YYNGEE. Trimming shortened V by 1 base and J by 1 base, and 5 bases separated the two germline ends. The CDR3 extends over 13 amino acids. Regarding this clone: Its cognate antigen is unknown.

This table comes from immunoSEQ multiplex PCR, and its TCRdb copy is limited to in-frame clones, with some not included. The repertoire includes tens of thousands of clones, more than 75% of them detected once, and about a tenth sits in the top ten. The TCR originated in an adult with an advanced solid tumor such as melanoma, head and neck, liver or kidney cancer. The chain carries TRBV9 and TRBJ1-1; unclear D gene. Sequences were derived from CD4+ or CD8+ T cells sorted from blood, sampled in a trial of the OX40 agonist ivuxolimab. The CDR3 nucleotides are TGTGCCAGCAGCGTAATTACGAACACTGAAGCTTTCTTT. It specifies CASSVITNTEAFF.